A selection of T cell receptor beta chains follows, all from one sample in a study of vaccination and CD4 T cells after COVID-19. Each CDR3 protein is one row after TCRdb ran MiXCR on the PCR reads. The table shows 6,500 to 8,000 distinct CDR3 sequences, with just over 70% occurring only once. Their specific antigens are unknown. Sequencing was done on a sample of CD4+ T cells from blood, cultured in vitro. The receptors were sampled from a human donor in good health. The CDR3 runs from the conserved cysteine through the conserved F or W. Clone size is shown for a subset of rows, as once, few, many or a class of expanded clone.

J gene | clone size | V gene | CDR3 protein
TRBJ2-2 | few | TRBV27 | CASSITQGTGELFF
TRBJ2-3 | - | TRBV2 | CASNRNMRADTQYF
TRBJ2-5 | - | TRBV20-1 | CSARDGVAGGRRTQYF
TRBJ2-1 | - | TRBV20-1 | CSATDWTSGLNEQFF
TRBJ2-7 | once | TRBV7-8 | CASSFPGGTYEQYF
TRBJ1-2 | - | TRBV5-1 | CASSWDRGNYGYTF
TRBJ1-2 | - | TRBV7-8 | CASSLDRVNYGYTF
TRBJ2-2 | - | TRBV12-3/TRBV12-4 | CASSLRAYGELFF
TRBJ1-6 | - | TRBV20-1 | CSAKGEGSYNSPLHF
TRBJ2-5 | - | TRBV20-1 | CSARAGGYQETQYF
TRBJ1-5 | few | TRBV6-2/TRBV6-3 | CASSRTRGGQPQHF
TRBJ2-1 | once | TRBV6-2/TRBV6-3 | CASSYVAGAYNEQFF
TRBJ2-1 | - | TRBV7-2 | CASSLARGRYNEQFF
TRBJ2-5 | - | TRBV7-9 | CASSLTGQGQETQYF